This T cell receptor beta chain was observed in a study of T cell repertoires and HLA-DP antigens. Study in general: Versus self, one alloantigen differed at one groove amino acid, the other at ten to eleven.

Study-wide results and caveats: Naive and memory CD4+ cells were analysed together, not apart.

Untouched CD4+ T cells were bead-isolated from PBMC at about 97.7% purity. For pre-culture CD4+ samples, the target was a few hundred thousand T cell genomes. Assay used: immunoSEQ multiplex PCR; TCRdb lists only in-frame clones, some missing. The table includes some 110,000 clones, nearly 95% detected once. Details on this clone: Its antigen is still unknown.

The germline CDR1 and CDR2 sequences are SGHRS and YFSETQ. The ends were cut back, 4 bases at V and 6 bases at J, with 18 bases in the middle. The CDR3 sequence is 15 residues long. The clonotype originates from a woman between 18 and 29 years old in good health and CMV-seronegative. V and J are TRBV5-1 and TRBJ2-3, with D possibly TRBD1 on 6 matching bases. The sequencing sample was made of CD4+ T cells from PBMCs. The CDR3 sequence is CASSPGTLEVDTQYF. Written as DNA, the CDR3 is TGCGCCAGCAGCCCTGGGACACTAGAAGTGGATACGCAGTATTTT.